This entry concerns a single T cell receptor (beta chain). This sample was included in a study of blood T cell repertoires in COVID-19. Study information: Some COVID-19 samples were acute and others convalescent; all came from the United States, Italy and Spain. T cells, B-cell-depleted T cells, or PBMCs provided the cDNA or gDNA that served as material.

Under the authors' procedure: Amplification from reference gene primers served as the basis for estimated nucleated cell counts. Using immunoSEQ multiplex PCR, the repertoire was profiled, and TCRdb retains in-frame clones only, with some absent. That table supplies the V and J calls and clone size; D and trimming were determined from the DNA. The table lists under 200,000 clones, over 80% of them singletons. This CDR3 has 14 amino acids. CDR1 is MNHEY, CDR2 SMNVEV, per germline (reference sequence). V trimming: 5 bases; J trimming: 8 bases; junction bases outside the gene matches: 7. The clonotype originates from a woman of 80 years or more with active or convalescent COVID-19. Input material: peripheral blood. V is TRBV27 and J is TRBJ1-4; the match to TRBD1 covers 8 bases. CDR3 sequence: CASSRGQGLEKLFF. The CDR3 DNA follows: TGTGCCAGCAGTCGTGGACAGGGCCTAGAAAAACTGTTTTTT.